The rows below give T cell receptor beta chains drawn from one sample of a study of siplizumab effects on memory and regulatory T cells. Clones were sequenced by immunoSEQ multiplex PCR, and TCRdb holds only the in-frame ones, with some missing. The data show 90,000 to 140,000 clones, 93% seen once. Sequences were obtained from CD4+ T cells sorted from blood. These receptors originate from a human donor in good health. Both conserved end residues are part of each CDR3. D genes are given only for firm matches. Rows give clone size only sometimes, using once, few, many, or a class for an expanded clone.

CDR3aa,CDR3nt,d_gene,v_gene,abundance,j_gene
CATKLQLGVYEQYF,TGTGCCACTAAACTACAACTGGGGGTCTACGAGCAGTACTTC,.,TRBV6-1,.,TRBJ2-7
CASSTTSGVYNEQFF,TGTGCCAGTAGTACGACTAGCGGGGTATACAATGAGCAGTTCTTC,TRBD2,TRBV19,.,TRBJ2-1
CAWSLTAGNTIYF,TGTGCCTGGAGCTTGACAGCGGGAAACACCATATATTTT,.,TRBV30,once,TRBJ1-3
CASRPGLAGTDTDTQYF,TGTGCCAGCAGACCGGGACTAGCGGGAACAGACACAGATACGCAGTATTTT,TRBD2,TRBV2,.,TRBJ2-3
CASRLGESNQPQHF,TGTGCCAGCAGGTTAGGGGAAAGCAATCAGCCCCAGCATTTT,.,TRBV2,.,TRBJ1-5
CAWKIGGSFSPLHF,TGTGCCTGGAAAATAGGGGGGAGTTTTTCACCCCTCCACTTT,.,TRBV30,.,TRBJ1-6
CASRRTGRSGYTF,TGTGCCAGCCGTAGGACAGGGAGGAGCGGCTACACCTTC,TRBD1,TRBV11-3,.,TRBJ1-2
CASSGRDRGGETQYF,TGTGCCAGCAGCGGTCGGGACAGGGGAGGGGAGACCCAGTACTTC,TRBD1,TRBV9,.,TRBJ2-5
CASSARGVDQPQHF,TGTGCCAGCAGCGCCCGAGGCGTTGATCAGCCCCAGCATTTT,.,TRBV11-2,.,TRBJ1-5
CASSPNPSPGNTIYF,TGTGCCAGCTCACCAAACCCCAGTCCCGGAAACACCATATATTTT,.,TRBV18,once,TRBJ1-3
CASSRDRGLSGNTIYF,TGCGCCAGCAGCCGGGACCGAGGCCTCTCTGGAAACACCATATATTTT,.,TRBV5-1,.,TRBJ1-3
CATSRDIAADTQYF,TGTGCCACCAGCAGAGATATAGCAGCAGATACGCAGTATTTT,.,TRBV15,.,TRBJ2-3
CSVERQGASPMDF,TGCAGCGTTGAGAGGCAGGGGGCTAGTCCCATGGACTTC,TRBD1,TRBV29-1,.,TRBJ2-7
CASSPYPFNYGYTF,TGTGCCAGCTCACCATATCCGTTTAACTATGGCTACACCTTC,.,TRBV18,.,TRBJ1-2
CAHQGNSGNTIYF,TGTGCCCACCAGGGTAACTCTGGAAACACCATATATTTT,.,TRBV30,.,TRBJ1-3
CASSPGAGVYNEQFF,TGTGCCAGCAGCCCAGGGGCAGGGGTATACAATGAGCAGTTCTTC,.,TRBV7-3,.,TRBJ2-1
CASSPGETQYF,TGTGCCAGCAGCCCCGGGGAGACCCAGTACTTC,.,TRBV2,.,TRBJ2-5
CASSLVRSGANVLTF,TGTGCCAGCAGCTTAGTTCGCTCTGGGGCCAACGTCCTGACTTTC,.,TRBV7-9,.,TRBJ2-6
CASSPSGTNIKQYF,TGCGCCAGCAGCCCGTCCGGGACAAATATCAAGCAGTACTTC,.,TRBV5-1,.,TRBJ2-7
CASSLGPLQGSTEAFF,TGCGCCAGCAGCTTGGGGCCCCTCCAGGGGAGTACTGAAGCTTTCTTT,.,TRBV5-1,.,TRBJ1-1
CASRGQGGRNTIYF,TGTGCCAGCAGAGGACAGGGTGGGAGAAACACCATATATTTT,TRBD1,TRBV27,.,TRBJ1-3
CASSLRLNTEAFF,TGTGCCAGCAGCTTACGGTTGAACACTGAAGCTTTCTTT,.,TRBV7-8,.,TRBJ1-1
CASSLDIQTQYF,TGTGCCAGCAGCTTAGATATCCAGACCCAGTACTTC,.,TRBV11-3,.,TRBJ2-5
CASSPPDRPAKNIQYF,TGTGCCAGCTCACCTCCGGACAGGCCAGCCAAAAACATTCAGTACTTC,TRBD1,TRBV18,.,TRBJ2-4
CASSLNLGARNTEAFF,TGTGCCAGCAGCTTGAATCTGGGGGCGAGGAACACTGAAGCTTTCTTT,.,TRBV5-6,.,TRBJ1-1
CASSVGRSGELFF,TGTGCCAGCAGCGTAGGAAGGTCCGGGGAGCTGTTTTTT,.,TRBV5-6,.,TRBJ2-2
CASSYQGAVIGELFF,TGTGCCAGCAGCTACCAGGGGGCGGTAATCGGGGAGCTGTTTTTT,TRBD1,TRBV7-2,.,TRBJ2-2
CASSPRQGGSEAFF,TGTGCCAGCAGCCCCAGGCAGGGTGGCTCTGAAGCTTTCTTT,.,TRBV5-4,.,TRBJ1-1